This T cell receptor beta chain stems from a study of shared clonotypes between healthy human individuals. Study-wide context: Donors had three CD4 naive, three CD4 memory, two CD8 naive and one CD8 memory plate apiece.

Per sorted-subset replicate PCR, input was about 180 ng DNA, representing roughly 30,000 T cell genomes. Original handling: ImmunoSEQ supplied junction-only sequences lacking quality scores, so filtering was different. The method was immunoSEQ multiplex PCR; TCRdb's version includes in-frame clones alone and lacks a portion of them. V and J calls and clone size follow that table, whereas D and trimming were derived from the DNA. The data contain 550,000 to 850,000 clones, around two thirds of them singletons. Germline V CDR1 and CDR2: SGHRS, YFSETQ. The CDR3 has 17 amino acids. V shed 2 bases and J shed 1 base, with 15 bases lying between them. Investigators divided CD4+ cells into CD45RA+ naive and CD45RA-negative memory subsets.

Sequenced sample: memory CD4+ T cells sorted from blood. As to subset: CD45RA-negative fraction. The chain is built from TRBV5-1 and TRBJ1-4, with D possibly TRBD1 on 5 matching bases. The source is a woman in her thirties in good health. CDR3 nucleotide sequence: TGCGCCAGCAGCTTTTCGGCCAGGGCGAAAACTAATGAAAAACTGTTTTTT. Its protein is CASSFSARAKTNEKLFF.